One sample yielded the 11 T cell receptor beta chains listed below, sequenced in a study of STAT3 mutations in large granular lymphocyte leukemia. These TCRs' antigens remain unknown. Method: immunoSEQ multiplex PCR; TCRdb's copy keeps in-frame clones and lacks some. The data contain approximately 42,000 clones, roughly 81% of them singletons. Study outcomes and limitations: At least one immunodominant TCR beta clonotype appeared in every T-cell large granular lymphocyte leukemia patient.

Input material: PBMCs. Receptors were obtained from a human donor with T large granular lymphocyte leukemia. Some clones in this sample may be carry-over from other donors' samples.

This clone showed up just a few times. The V call is TRBV7-9, the J call TRBJ1-2; D unresolved. This CDR3 has 12 amino acids. Looked up from germline, CDR1 is SEHNR and CDR2 is FQNEAQ (reference sequence). V was clipped by 5 bases and J by 8 bases, with 12 bases between them. In DNA form, the CDR3 reads TGTGCCAGCAGCCCAGAGGCGGGGGGCTACACCTTC. It translates to CASSPEAGGYTF.

V and J are TRBV25-1 and TRBJ1-1; a possible D gene is TRBD1 (6 bases). The V gene's germline CDR1 is MGHDK and CDR2 SYGVNS. The CDR3 consists of 14 residues. V gave up 2 bases and J gave up 1 base, with 8 bases separating them. CDR3 protein: CASSEVRGNTEAFF. The CDR3 DNA reads as TGTGCCAGCAGTGAAGTCAGGGGGAACACTGAAGCTTTCTTT.

This sequence joins TRBV30 and TRBJ1-4; weak D call: TRBD1 (5 bases). In germline, CDR1 is GTSNPN, CDR2 SVGIG (reference sequence). The CDR3 is 14 amino acids. V dropped 4 bases and J dropped 4 bases, with 13 bases sitting between them. The CDR3 here is CAWKLGPNNEKLFF. The DNA for the CDR3 is TGTGCCTGGAAGCTGGGGCCGAATAATGAAAAACTGTTTTTT.

The chain links TRBV5-1 to TRBJ2-3, with 11 positions matching TRBD2. CDR1 is SGHRS and CDR2 is YFSETQ in the germline V gene. The CDR3 runs to 16 residues. V was pared by 1 base and J by 5 bases, with 6 bases of the junction left unmatched. The CDR3 DNA is TGCGCCAGCAGCTTGCGTAGCGGGGGGGCTATAGATACGCAGTATTTT. Translating it yields CASSLRSGGAIDTQYF.

The chain recombines TRBV27 with TRBJ2-3, with 11 bases aligning to TRBD2. The CDR3 is made up of 16 amino acids. The V gene's germline CDR1 is MNHEY and CDR2 SMNVEV (reference sequence). Trimming removed 3 bases from V and 5 bases from J; junction bases left unmatched: 7. The CDR3 reads CASSFLAGGPGDTQYF. In DNA form, the CDR3 reads TGTGCCAGCAGTTTCTTAGCGGGGGGGCCCGGAGATACGCAGTATTTT.

This clone showed up just once. The rearrangement joins TRBV7-2 to TRBJ2-1; D unresolved. Germline V gives CDR1 SGHTA, CDR2 FQGNSA. The CDR3 consists of 14 residues. V lost 7 bases and J lost 2, with 12 bases in between. This CDR3 is CASTAPTPYNEQFF. In DNA form, the CDR3 reads TGTGCCAGCACTGCCCCAACGCCCTACAATGAGCAGTTCTTC.

This chain uses TRBV7-9 with TRBJ2-7; D is undetermined. V was shortened by 1 base and J by 2 bases, with 12 bases between the two germline ends. The CDR3 covers 15 residues. Germline V CDR1 and CDR2: SEHNR, FQNEAQ (reference sequence). CDR3 DNA: TGTGCCAGCAGCTTAGTCCATGCAGGCCCCTACGAGCAGTACTTC. This encodes CASSLVHAGPYEQYF.

This chain joins TRBV28 and TRBJ1-4; D is unresolved. V was trimmed by 2 bases and J by 10 bases, leaving 14 bases between them. CDR1 is MDHEN, CDR2 SYDVKM, per germline. CDR3 length equals 14 residues. CDR3 protein: CASSLTQRSSKLFF. The CDR3 DNA is TGTGCCAGCAGTTTAACACAGCGGAGTTCAAAACTGTTTTTT.

This clone was seen a handful of times. The rearrangement joins TRBV11-2 to TRBJ2-7, with TRBD1 matching 11 bases. Germline lookup yields CDR1 SGHAT and CDR2 FQNNGV. The CDR3 is 14 amino acids. Losses at the gene ends were 3 bases for V and 2 bases for J; bases not matched to a gene: 0. The CDR3 DNA reads TGTGCCAGCAGCTTGGGACAGGGGGCCTACGAGCAGTACGTC. Translated, it gives CASSLGQGAYEQYV.

The gene calls are TRBV9 and TRBJ1-2, with D hard to call. Per the germline V gene, CDR1 is SGDLS and CDR2 is YYNGEE. Trimming took off 3 bases at V and 6 bases at J, with 9 bases between the two ends. This CDR3 is built from 12 residues. CDR3 in amino acids: CASSGLRDGYTF. The CDR3 DNA follows: TGTGCCAGCAGCGGACTTCGGGATGGCTACACCTTC.

The chain joins TRBV10-3 to TRBJ2-5; D is possibly TRBD1 (8 bases). The ends were cut back, 5 bases at V and 4 bases at J, with 17 bases in the middle. The CDR3 is 15 amino acids. Germline assignment: CDR1 ENHRY and CDR2 SYGVKD. The CDR3 region is CAISLGTGGGETQYF. The DNA of the CDR3 is TGTGCCATCAGTCTTGGGACAGGCGGGGGAGAGACCCAGTACTTC.